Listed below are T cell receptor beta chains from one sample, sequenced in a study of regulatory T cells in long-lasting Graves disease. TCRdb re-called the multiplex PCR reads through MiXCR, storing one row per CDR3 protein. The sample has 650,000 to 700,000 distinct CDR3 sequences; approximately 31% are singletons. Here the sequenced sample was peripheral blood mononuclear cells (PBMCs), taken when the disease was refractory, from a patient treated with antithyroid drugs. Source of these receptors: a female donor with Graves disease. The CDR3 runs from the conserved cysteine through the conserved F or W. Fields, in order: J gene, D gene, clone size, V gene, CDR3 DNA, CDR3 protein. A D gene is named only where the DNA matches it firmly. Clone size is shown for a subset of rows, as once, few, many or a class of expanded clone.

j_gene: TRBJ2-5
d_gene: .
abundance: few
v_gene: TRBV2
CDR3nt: TGTGCCAGCAGTGATATGGGGTTGGAGACCCAGTACTTC
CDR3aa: CASSDMGLETQYF

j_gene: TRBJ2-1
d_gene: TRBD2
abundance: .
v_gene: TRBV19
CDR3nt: TGTGCCAGTAGTGCCAAGGGTAGCGGGAGGGCGGGTGAGCAGTTCTTC
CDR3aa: CASSAKGSGRAGEQFF

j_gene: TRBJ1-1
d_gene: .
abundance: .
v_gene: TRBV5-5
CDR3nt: TGTGCCAGCAGCCCGGCTCGACAGACGAACACTGAAGCTTTCTTT
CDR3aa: CASSPARQTNTEAFF

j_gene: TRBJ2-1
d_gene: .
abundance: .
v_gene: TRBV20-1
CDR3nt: TGCAGTGCTACCGGAGTTCCCAGCTCCTACAATGAGCAGTTCTTC
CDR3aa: CSATGVPSSYNEQFF

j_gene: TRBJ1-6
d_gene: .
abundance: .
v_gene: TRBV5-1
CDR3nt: TGCGCCAGCAGCTTGGGACAGCCCAATAATTCACCCCTCCACTTT
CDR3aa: CASSLGQPNNSPLHF

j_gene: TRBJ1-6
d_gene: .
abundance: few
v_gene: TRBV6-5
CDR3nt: TGTGCCAGCGGTTCACGAGGCTCCTATAATTCACCCCTCCACTTT
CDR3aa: CASGSRGSYNSPLHF

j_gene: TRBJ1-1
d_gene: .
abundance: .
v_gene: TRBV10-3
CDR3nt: TGTGCCAGCACTCCTGGGGGGGAGAACACTGAAGCTTTCTTT
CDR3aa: CASTPGGENTEAFF

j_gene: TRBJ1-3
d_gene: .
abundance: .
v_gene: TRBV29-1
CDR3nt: TGCAGCGTATACGGGCAGTCTGGAAACACCATATATTTT
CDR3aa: CSVYGQSGNTIYF

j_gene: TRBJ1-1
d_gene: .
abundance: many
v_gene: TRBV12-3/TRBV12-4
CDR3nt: TGTGCCAGCATCTTGGGGGCAGGACCTTTCAGCACTGAAGCTTTCTTT
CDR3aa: CASILGAGPFSTEAFF

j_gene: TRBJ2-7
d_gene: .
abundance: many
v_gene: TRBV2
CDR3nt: TGTGCCAGCAGTGAAGCTTTCTCGGGGGAGCAGTACTTC
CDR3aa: CASSEAFSGEQYF

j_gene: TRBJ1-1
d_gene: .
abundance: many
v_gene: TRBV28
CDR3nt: TGTGCCAGCAGTCCCTTTGGCCTCAACACTGAAGCTTTCTTT
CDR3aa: CASSPFGLNTEAFF

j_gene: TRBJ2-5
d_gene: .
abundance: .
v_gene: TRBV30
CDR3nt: TGTGCCTGGAGTGTGGATCCGGGGTCGGAGACCCAGTACTTC
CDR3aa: CAWSVDPGSETQYF

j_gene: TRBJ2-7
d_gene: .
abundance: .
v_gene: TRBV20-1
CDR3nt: TGCAGTGCTAGGGGAAGGGACGGCTCCTACGAGCAGTACTTC
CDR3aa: CSARGRDGSYEQYF

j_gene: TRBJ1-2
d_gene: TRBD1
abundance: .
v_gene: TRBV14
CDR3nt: TGTGCCAGCAGCCCCCACCGGGACAGGGGGCAGGAGGGCTACACCTTC
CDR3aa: CASSPHRDRGQEGYTF

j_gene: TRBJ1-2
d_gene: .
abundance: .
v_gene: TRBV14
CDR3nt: TGTGCCAGCAGCCAAGTCGGACAGACGAAAATCTATGGCTACACCTTC
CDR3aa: CASSQVGQTKIYGYTF

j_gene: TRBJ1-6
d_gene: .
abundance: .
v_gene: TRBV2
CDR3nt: TGTGCCGGTGGCAGGGAGGAAAATTCACCCCTCCACTTT
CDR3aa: CAGGREENSPLHF

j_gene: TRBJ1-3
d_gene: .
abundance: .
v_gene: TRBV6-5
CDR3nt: TGTGCCAGCAGTTACTCGATAGCTGGAAACACCATATATTTT
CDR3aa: CASSYSIAGNTIYF

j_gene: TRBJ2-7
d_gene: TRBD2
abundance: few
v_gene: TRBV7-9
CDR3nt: TGTGCCAGCAGCCAAGGCCCTGCGGGAGGGACGTACGAGCAGTACTTC
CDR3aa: CASSQGPAGGTYEQYF

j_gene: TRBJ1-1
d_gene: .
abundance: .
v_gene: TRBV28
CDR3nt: TGTGCCAGTAGTGACATTGCAGGGAACACTGAAGCTTTCTTT
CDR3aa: CASSDIAGNTEAFF

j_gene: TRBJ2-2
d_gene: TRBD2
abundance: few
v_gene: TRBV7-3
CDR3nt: TGTGCCAGCAGCCTACTAGCGGGAGATTATCCCGGGGAGCTGTTTTTT
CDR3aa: CASSLLAGDYPGELFF

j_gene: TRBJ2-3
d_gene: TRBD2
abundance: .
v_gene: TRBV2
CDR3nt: TGTGCCAGCAGTGCGCAGACTAGCCCTAGCACAGATACGCAGTATTTT
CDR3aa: CASSAQTSPSTDTQYF

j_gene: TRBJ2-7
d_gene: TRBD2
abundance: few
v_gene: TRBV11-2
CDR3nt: TGTGCCAGCAGCCCCCTTAGCGGGAGGGTCTACGAGCAGTACTTC
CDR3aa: CASSPLSGRVYEQYF

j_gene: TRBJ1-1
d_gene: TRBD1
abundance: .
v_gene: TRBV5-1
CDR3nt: TGCGCCAGCAGCGCCCTCAGGGGGCAGGGGAACACTGAAGCTTTCTTT
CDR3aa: CASSALRGQGNTEAFF

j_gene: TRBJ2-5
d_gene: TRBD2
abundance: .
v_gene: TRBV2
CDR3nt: TGTGCCAGCAGCCGAACTACTAGCGGGAGTATAGAGACCCAGTACTTC
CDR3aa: CASSRTTSGSIETQYF

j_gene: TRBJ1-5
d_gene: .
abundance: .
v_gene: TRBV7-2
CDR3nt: TGTGCCAGCAGCCCAGCCTTGGACTACAATCAGCCCCAGCATTTT
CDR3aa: CASSPALDYNQPQHF

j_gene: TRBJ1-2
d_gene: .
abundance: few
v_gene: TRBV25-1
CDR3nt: TGTGCCAGCAGTGAACGACGGTACTATGGCTACACCTTC
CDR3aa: CASSERRYYGYTF

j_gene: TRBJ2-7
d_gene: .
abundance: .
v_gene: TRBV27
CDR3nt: TGTGCCAGCAGTTTATCAGGCAGCGCCTACGAGCAGTACTTC
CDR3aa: CASSLSGSAYEQYF

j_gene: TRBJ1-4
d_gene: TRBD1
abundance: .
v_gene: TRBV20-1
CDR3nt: TGCAGTGCGGAAACACCGGGACAGGGCGCTGAAAAACTGTTTTTT
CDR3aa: CSAETPGQGAEKLFF

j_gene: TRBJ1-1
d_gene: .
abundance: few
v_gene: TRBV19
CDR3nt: TGTGCCAGTAAATGGTCCGGGAACACTGAAGCTTTCTTT
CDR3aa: CASKWSGNTEAFF

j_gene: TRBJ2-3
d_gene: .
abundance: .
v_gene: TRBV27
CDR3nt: TGTGCCAGCAGTCCGGGTGGGTATAGCGGTAGCACAGATACGCAGTATTTT
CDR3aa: CASSPGGYSGSTDTQYF

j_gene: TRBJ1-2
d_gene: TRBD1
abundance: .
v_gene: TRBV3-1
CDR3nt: TGTGCCAGCAGCCAGACAGGGGGCCCGCTTAACTATGGCTACACCTTC
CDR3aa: CASSQTGGPLNYGYTF

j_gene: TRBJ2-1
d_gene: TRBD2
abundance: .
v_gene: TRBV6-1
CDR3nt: TGTGCCAGCACCCTAAGCGGGAGCTCCTACAATGAGCAGTTCTTC
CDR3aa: CASTLSGSSYNEQFF

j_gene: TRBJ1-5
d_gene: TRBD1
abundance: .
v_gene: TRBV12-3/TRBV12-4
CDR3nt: TGTGCCAGCAGTTTAGGGGACAGGCGGGGGAGCAATCAGCCCCAGCATTTT
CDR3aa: CASSLGDRRGSNQPQHF

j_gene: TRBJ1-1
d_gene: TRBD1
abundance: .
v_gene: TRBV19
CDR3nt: TGTGCCAGTAGTACGACCGGGACAGAGAACACTGAAGCTTTCTTT
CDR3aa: CASSTTGTENTEAFF

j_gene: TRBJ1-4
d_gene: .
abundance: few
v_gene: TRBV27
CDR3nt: TGTGCCAGCAGACCCAGGGATGAAAAACTGTTTTTT
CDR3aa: CASRPRDEKLFF

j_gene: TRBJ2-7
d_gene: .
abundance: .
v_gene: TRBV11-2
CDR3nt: TGTGCCAGCAGCTTCTCCGAGGGCTACGAGCAGTACTTC
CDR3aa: CASSFSEGYEQYF

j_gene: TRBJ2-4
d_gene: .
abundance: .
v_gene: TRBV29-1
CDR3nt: TGCAGCGCCACGGGCGCCTCGGACGAGGATGTGATAGCCAAAAACATTCAGTACTTC
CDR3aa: CSATGASDEDVIAKNIQYF

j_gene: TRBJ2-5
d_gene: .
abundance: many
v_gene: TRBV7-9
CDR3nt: TGTGCCAGCAGCCCACCGGCGGTCCGGGAGACCCAGTACTTC
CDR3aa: CASSPPAVRETQYF

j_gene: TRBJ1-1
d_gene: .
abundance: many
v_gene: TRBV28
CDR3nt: TGTGCCAGCAGTCCACCCGCGGGCACTAACACTGAAGCTTTCTTT
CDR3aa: CASSPPAGTNTEAFF

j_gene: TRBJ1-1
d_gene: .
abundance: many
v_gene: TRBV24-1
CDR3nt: TGTGCCACCAGTTTAACAGGGAGCACTGAAGCTTTCTTT
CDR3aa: CATSLTGSTEAFF

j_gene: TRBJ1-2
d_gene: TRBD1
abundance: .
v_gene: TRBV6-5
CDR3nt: TGTGCCAGCAGTTACCCAGGGGGCTATGGCTACACCTTC
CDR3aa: CASSYPGGYGYTF

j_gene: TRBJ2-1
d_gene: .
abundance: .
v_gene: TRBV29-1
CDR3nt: TGCAGCGTATATGAGCAGTTCTTC
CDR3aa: CSVYEQFF

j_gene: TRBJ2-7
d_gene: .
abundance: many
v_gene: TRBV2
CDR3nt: TGTGCCAGCAGTGAAGATGGTCCGGGACCTTACGAGCAGTACTTC
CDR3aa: CASSEDGPGPYEQYF

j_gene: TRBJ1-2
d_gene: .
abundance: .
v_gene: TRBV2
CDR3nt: TGTGCCAGCAGTGATTCCTTTCCTAGGGGAGGCTCCTATGGCTACACCTTC
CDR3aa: CASSDSFPRGGSYGYTF

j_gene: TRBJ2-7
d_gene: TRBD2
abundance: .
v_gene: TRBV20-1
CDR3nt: TGCAGTGCTAGACTAGCGGGTCGTTACGAGCAGTACTTC
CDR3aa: CSARLAGRYEQYF

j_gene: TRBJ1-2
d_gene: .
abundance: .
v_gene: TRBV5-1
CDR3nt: TGCGCCAGCAGACCCTCGACAGCCAGAACCGACTATGGCTACACCTTC
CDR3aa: CASRPSTARTDYGYTF

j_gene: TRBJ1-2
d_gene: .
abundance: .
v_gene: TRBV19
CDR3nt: TGTGCCAGTAGTATTGGGGGGCTCGGACACTATGGCTACACCTTC
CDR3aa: CASSIGGLGHYGYTF

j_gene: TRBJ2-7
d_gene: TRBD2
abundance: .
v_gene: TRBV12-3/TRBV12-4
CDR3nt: TGTGCCAGCAGTCCTAGGACTAGCGGGAGGACCTACGAGCAGTACTTC
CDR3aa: CASSPRTSGRTYEQYF

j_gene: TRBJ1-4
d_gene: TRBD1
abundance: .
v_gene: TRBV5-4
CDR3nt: TGTGCCAGCAGACCGGACAGGGCAACTAATGAAAAACTGTTTTTT
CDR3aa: CASRPDRATNEKLFF

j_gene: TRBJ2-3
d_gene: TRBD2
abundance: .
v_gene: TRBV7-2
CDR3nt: TGTGCCAGCAGCTACGGCGGGAGAGGGGAAGATACGCAGTATTTT
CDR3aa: CASSYGGRGEDTQYF

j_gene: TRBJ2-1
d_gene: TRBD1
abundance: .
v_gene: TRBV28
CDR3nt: TGTGCCAGCAGGGCCACAGGGGGTAGTAACAATGAGCAGTTCTTC
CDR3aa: CASRATGGSNNEQFF

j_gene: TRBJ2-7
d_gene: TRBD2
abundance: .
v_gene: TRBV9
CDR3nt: TGTGCCAGCAGCGTAGGGGCTAGCGGGAGTCTTTACGAGCAGTACTTC
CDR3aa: CASSVGASGSLYEQYF

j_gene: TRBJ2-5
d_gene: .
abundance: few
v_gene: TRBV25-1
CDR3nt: TGTGCCAGCAGTCCCCCTCCCCTCCGCCAAGAGACCCAGTACTTC
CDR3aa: CASSPPPLRQETQYF

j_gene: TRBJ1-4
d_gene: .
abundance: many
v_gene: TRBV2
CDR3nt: TGTGCCAGCAGTGGGACAATTGCAACTAATGAAAAACTGTTTTTT
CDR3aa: CASSGTIATNEKLFF

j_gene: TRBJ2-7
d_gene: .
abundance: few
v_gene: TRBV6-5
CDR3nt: TGTGCCAGCAGTTACATCGGCGGGGACTCCTACGAGCAGTACTTC
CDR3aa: CASSYIGGDSYEQYF